This entry lists 18 T cell receptor beta chains sequenced from one sample in a study of blood T cell repertoires in COVID-19. Measured with immunoSEQ multiplex PCR; TCRdb has only the in-frame clones, and not every one. The sample contains 100,000 to 120,000 clones, about four fifths of which appear only once. The sample consisted of peripheral blood. Receptor source: a woman in her 70s with acute or convalescent COVID-19.

The chain carries TRBV4-2 and TRBJ1-1, with D perhaps matching TRBD1 (6 bases). The CDR3 extends over 16 amino acids. Per the germline V gene, CDR1 is LGHNA and CDR2 is YNFKEQ. V lost 2 bases to trimming and J lost 0 bases, with 13 bases between them. CDR3 in amino acids: CASSQFQGPVNTEAFF. For the CDR3, the DNA is TGTGCCAGCAGCCAATTTCAGGGGCCCGTGAACACTGAAGCTTTCTTT.

This clone was picked up one time. This sequence joins TRBV4-3 and TRBJ1-2, with a weak D call TRBD1 (5 bases). Germline V lookup: CDR1 LGHNA, CDR2 YSLEER. Between the trimmed V and J ends, which lost 1 base and 2 bases, there was a span of 8 bases. This CDR3 comprises 14 residues. CDR3 residues: CASSQGQPNYGYTF. The CDR3 nucleotides are TGCGCCAGCAGCCAAGGACAGCCGAACTATGGCTACACCTTC.

This clone has a single count. The V call is TRBV6-1, the J call TRBJ1-4; D is uncertain. Germline V gene sequence: CDR1 MNHNS, CDR2 SASEGT. The CDR3 loop spans 13 amino acids. V was clipped by 0 bases and J by 14 bases, with 13 bases between them. The CDR3 nucleotides are TGTGCCAGCAGTGAAGCCTCCCCTCTTCTGCTGTTTTTT. This gives the protein CASSEASPLLLFF.

The chain uses TRBV14 and TRBJ2-7; no firm D call. The CDR3 is 14 amino acids. V was clipped by 0 bases and J by 4 bases, with 10 bases between them. Per germline, CDR1 SGHDN and CDR2 FVKESK. CDR3 DNA sequence: TGTGCCAGCAGCCAAGATGGCAGGTTGTACGAGCAGTACTTC. Amino acid sequence: CASSQDGRLYEQYF.

Turning to this clone: The same CDR3 can be traced to other DNA sequences in this sample. The chain couples TRBV30 to TRBJ2-1; 10 bases fit TRBD2. CDR3 length: 15 amino acids. CDR1 and CDR2 (germline): GTSNPN, SVGIG (reference sequence). The junction had 5 bases not matched to a gene; V was cut back by 0 bases and J by 6 bases. This CDR3 reads CAWSVRLAGVNEQFF. The CDR3 bases are TGTGCCTGGAGTGTAAGGCTAGCGGGAGTCAATGAGCAGTTCTTC.

The chain links TRBV5-4 to TRBJ2-3; D might be TRBD1 (6 bases). This CDR3 is built from 15 residues. CDR1 SGHNT and CDR2 YYREEE come from the germline V gene (reference sequence). Between the trimmed V and J ends, which lost 5 bases and 1 base, there was a span of 14 bases. CDR3: CASRYGQSGTDTQYF. The DNA of the CDR3 is TGTGCCAGCAGGTACGGACAGTCTGGCACAGATACGCAGTATTTT.

The chain combines TRBV9 with TRBJ1-3; 7 bases match TRBD1. The germline gives CDR1 SGDLS, CDR2 YYNGEE. The V and J ends lost 3 bases and 0 bases, in that order; junction bases with no gene match: 3. The CDR3 contains 15 residues. The CDR3 spells CASSGTGVSGNTIYF. DNA of the CDR3: TGTGCCAGCAGCGGGACAGGCGTCTCTGGAAACACCATATATTTT.

The rearrangement links TRBV19 to TRBJ2-6, with a weak D call TRBD1 (6 bases). The germline V and J ends were trimmed by 7 bases and 1 base, with 17 bases remaining between them. From germline, CDR1 is LNHDA and CDR2 SQIVND (reference sequence). This CDR3 has 17 residues. CDR3 sequence: CASTVGGSRSGANVLTF. The DNA of the CDR3 is TGTGCCAGTACCGTTGGGGGCAGTAGGTCTGGGGCCAACGTCCTGACTTTC.

This chain joins TRBV28 and TRBJ1-2; 8 nucleotides match TRBD1. Germline values: CDR1 MDHEN, CDR2 SYDVKM. After removal of 1 base from V and 5 bases from J, the junction contained 9 bases not matched to a gene. The CDR3 has 16 residues. The CDR3 nucleotides are TGTGCCAGCAGTTTATCAGGGACAGGAGGGCGGTATGGCTACACCTTC. It encodes CASSLSGTGGRYGYTF.

The V and J genes are TRBV2 and TRBJ1-2; a weak D match, TRBD1 (5 bases). Germline V CDR1 and CDR2: SNHLY, FYNNEI. CDR3 length: 12 amino acids. Trimming cost V 4 bases and J 8 bases, with 11 bases left between them. CDR3 loop: CASSGGPLGYTF. CDR3 coding DNA: TGTGCCAGCAGTGGGGGCCCTTTGGGCTACACCTTC.

At least ten counts were recorded for this clone. This sequence joins TRBV7-9 and TRBJ2-7, with a possible D match to TRBD2 (5 bases). Trimming pared 5 bases from V and 6 bases from J, leaving 20 bases between. The CDR3 contains 15 residues. Germline CDR1 SEHNR, CDR2 FQNEAQ (reference sequence). The CDR3 nucleotides are TGTGCCAGCAGCCCCGGGGAACATCCATCCCTCGAGCAGTACTTC. Protein product: CASSPGEHPSLEQYF. Using reference TRBV7-9 and TRBJ2-7 for the parts outside the CDR3, the full variable domain is DTGVSQNPRHKITKRGQNVTFRCDPISEHNRLYWYRQTLGQGPEFLTYFQNEAQLEKSRLLSDRFSAERPKGSFSTLEIQRTEQGDSAMYLCASSPGEHPSLEQYFGPGTRLTVT.

The chain uses TRBV4-1 and TRBJ1-6; D remains ambiguous. The CDR3 is made up of 13 amino acids. CDR1 MGHRA and CDR2 YSYEKL come from the germline V gene. V gave up 2 bases and J gave up 14 bases, with 13 bases separating them. The CDR3 DNA is TGCGCCAGCAGCCAATTTTATCCCTTCTCCCTCCACTTT. As protein: CASSQFYPFSLHF.

The chain combines TRBV30 with TRBJ2-1, with D perhaps TRBD1 (6 bases). The CDR3 runs 15 residues. Germline-derived CDR1 and CDR2 are GTSNPN and SVGIG (reference sequence). Trimming took off 0 bases at V and 3 bases at J, with 12 bases between the two ends. CDR3 region: CAWSVRQGYYNEQFF. DNA of the CDR3: TGTGCCTGGAGTGTTAGGCAGGGGTACTACAATGAGCAGTTCTTC.

The chain links TRBV28 to TRBJ1-6; 8 positions agree with TRBD1. CDR3 size: 17 residues. The germline CDR1 and CDR2 sequences are MDHEN and SYDVKM. Trimming took 5 bases from V and 9 from J; bases not matched to a gene: 15. The CDR3 loop is CASSPAFQQGGISPLHF. CDR3 DNA sequence: TGTGCCAGCAGTCCCGCCTTCCAACAGGGGGGGATTTCACCCCTCCACTTT.

The CDR3 protein is CASSYRYSNYGYTF. The CDR3 nucleotides are TGTGCCAGCAGTTACAGGTATTCTAACTATGGCTACACCTTC. The chain carries TRBV28 and TRBJ1-2; perhaps TRBD1 as D (5 bases). V lost 4 bases and J 0 bases, leaving 9 bases between the germline ends. The V gene's germline CDR1 is MDHEN and CDR2 SYDVKM. The CDR3 is made up of 14 amino acids.

This clone was observed a single time. The chain has TRBV6-2 or TRBV6-3 and TRBJ2-1; TRBD2 agrees at 8 bases. This CDR3 comprises 15 residues. Germline loops: CDR1 MNHEY, CDR2 SVGEGT. The J segment lost 9 bases and the V segment lost 2 bases, leaving 9 bases of the junction unmatched. CDR3 nucleotides: TGTGCCAGCAGTTACGGGTTGCGGGAGGAGTTTGAGCAGTTCTTC. Translating it yields CASSYGLREEFEQFF.

The chain recombines TRBV4-2 with TRBJ2-6; D is perhaps TRBD1 (5 bases). The CDR3 is 16 amino acids. Germline V CDR1 and CDR2: LGHNA, YNFKEQ. V lost 0 bases and J lost 1, with 7 bases in between. The DNA for the CDR3 is TGTGCCAGCAGCCAAGATCAGGGATCTGGGGCCAACGTCCTGACTTTC. Amino acids: CASSQDQGSGANVLTF.

The chain carries TRBV4-1 and TRBJ1-6, with a possible D match to TRBD1 (5 bases). This CDR3 has 14 amino acids. Trimming cost V 4 bases and J 9 bases, with 13 bases left between them. Germline CDR1 and CDR2: MGHRA and YSYEKL. The CDR3: CASSRTLQGSPLHF. CDR3 DNA sequence: TGCGCCAGCAGCCGCACCCTTCAGGGTTCACCCCTCCACTTT.